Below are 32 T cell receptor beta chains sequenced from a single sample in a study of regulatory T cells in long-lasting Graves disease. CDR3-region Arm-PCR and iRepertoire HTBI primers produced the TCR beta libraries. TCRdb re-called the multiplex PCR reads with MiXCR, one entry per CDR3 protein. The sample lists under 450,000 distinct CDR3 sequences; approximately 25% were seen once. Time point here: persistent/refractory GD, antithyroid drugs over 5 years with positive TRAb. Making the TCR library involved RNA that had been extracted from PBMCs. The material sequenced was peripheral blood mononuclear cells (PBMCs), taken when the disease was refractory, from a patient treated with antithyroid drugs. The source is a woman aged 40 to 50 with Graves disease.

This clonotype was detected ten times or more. CDR3 in amino acids: CASSSGQGFSGNTIYF. Here the CDR3 DNA reads TGTGCCAGCAGCTCCGGACAGGGATTCTCTGGAAACACCATATATTTT. The rearrangement joins TRBV11-2 to TRBJ1-3; 8 nucleotides align to TRBD1. Looked up from germline, CDR1 is SGHAT and CDR2 is FQNNGV. V lost 4 bases and J lost 0; bases outside the gene matches: 5. The CDR3 sequence is 16 residues long.

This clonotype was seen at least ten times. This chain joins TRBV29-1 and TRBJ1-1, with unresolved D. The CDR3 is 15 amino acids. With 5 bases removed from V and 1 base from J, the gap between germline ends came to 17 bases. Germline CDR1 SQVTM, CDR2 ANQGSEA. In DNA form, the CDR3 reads TGCAGCGTTAGCGGCGCCGGGCCCTCGAACACTGAAGCTTTCTTT. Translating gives CSVSGAGPSNTEAFF.

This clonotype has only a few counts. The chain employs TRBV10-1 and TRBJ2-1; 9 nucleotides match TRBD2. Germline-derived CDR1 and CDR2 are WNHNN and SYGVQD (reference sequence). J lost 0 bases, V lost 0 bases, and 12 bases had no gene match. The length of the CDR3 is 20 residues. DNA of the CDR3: TGCGCCAGCAGTGAGTCGAATCGGGCTAGCGGGAAACTCTCCTACAATGAGCAGTTCTTC. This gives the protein CASSESNRASGKLSYNEQFF.

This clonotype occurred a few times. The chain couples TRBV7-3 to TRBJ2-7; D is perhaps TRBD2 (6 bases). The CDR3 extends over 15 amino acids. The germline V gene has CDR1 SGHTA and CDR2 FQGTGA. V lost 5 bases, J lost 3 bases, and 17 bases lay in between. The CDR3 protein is CASSPRDSKFYEQYF. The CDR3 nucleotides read TGTGCCAGCAGCCCCCGGGACTCTAAATTCTACGAGCAGTACTTC.

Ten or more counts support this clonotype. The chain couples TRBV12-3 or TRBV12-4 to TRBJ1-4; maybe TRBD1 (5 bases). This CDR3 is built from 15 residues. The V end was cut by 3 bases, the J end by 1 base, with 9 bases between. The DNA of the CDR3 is TGTGCCAGCAGTTTTCAGGGAGGAACTAATGAAAAACTGTTTTTT. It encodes CASSFQGGTNEKLFF.

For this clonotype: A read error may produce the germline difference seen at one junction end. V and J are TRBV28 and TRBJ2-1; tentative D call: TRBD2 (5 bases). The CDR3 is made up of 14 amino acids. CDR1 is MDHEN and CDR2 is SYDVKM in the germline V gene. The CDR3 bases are TGTGCCAGCAGTGAGGACTCCCCGTCAAGTCGTCAGGTCTTC. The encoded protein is CASSEDSPSSRQVF.

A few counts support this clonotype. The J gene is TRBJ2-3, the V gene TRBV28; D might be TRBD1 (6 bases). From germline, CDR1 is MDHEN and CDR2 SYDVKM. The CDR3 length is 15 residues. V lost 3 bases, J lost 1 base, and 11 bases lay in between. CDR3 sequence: CASSFTGIGTDTQYF. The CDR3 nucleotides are TGTGCCAGCAGTTTCACAGGGATCGGCACAGATACGCAGTATTTT.

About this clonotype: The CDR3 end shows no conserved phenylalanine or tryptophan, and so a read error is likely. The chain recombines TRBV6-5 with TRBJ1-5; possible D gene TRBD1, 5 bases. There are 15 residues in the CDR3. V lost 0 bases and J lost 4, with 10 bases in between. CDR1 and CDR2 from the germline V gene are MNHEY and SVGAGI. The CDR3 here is CASSYSGGENQPQHS. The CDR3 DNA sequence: TGTGCCAGCAGTTACTCGGGGGGAGAGAATCAGCCCCAGCATTCT.

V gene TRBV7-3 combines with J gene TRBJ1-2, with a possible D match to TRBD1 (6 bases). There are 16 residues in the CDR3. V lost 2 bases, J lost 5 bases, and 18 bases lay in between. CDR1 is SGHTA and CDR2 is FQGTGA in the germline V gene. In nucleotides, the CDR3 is TGTGCCAGCAGCTTAGAGGGGAGGGACACTTCTTATGGCTACACCTTC. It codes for CASSLEGRDTSYGYTF.

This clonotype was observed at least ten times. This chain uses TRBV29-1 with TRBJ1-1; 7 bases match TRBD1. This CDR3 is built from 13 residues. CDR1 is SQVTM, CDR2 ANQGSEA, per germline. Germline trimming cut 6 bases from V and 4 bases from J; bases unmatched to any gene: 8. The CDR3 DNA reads TGCAGCGTCCAACAGGGGATCGTCACTGAAGCTTTCTTT. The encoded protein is CSVQQGIVTEAFF.

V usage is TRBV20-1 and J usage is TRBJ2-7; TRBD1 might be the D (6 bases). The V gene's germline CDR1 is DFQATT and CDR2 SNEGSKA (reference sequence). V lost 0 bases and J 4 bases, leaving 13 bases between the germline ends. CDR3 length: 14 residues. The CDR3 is CSARESRGKYEQYF. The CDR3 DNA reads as TGCAGTGCTAGAGAGTCCAGGGGTAAATACGAGCAGTACTTC.

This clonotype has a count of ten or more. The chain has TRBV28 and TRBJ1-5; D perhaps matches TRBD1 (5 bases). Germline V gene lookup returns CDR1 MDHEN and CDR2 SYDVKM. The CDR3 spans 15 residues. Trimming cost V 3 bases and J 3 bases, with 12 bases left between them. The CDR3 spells CASSFSGGPNQPQHF. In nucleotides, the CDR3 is TGTGCCAGCAGTTTCTCGGGGGGTCCCAATCAGCCCCAGCATTTT.

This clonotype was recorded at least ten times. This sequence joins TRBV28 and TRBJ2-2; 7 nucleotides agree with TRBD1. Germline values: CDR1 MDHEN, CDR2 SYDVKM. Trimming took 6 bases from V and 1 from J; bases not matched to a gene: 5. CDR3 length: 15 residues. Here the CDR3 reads CASRSTGLNTGELFF. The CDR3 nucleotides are TGTGCCAGCAGATCGACAGGGTTGAACACCGGGGAGCTGTTTTTT.

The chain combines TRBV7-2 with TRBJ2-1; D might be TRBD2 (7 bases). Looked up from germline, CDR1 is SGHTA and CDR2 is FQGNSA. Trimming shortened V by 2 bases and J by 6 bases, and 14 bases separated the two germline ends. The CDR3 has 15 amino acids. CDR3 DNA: TGTGCCAGCAGCTTATGGGGGGGCTCAAGCAATGAGCAGTTCTTC. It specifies CASSLWGGSSNEQFF.

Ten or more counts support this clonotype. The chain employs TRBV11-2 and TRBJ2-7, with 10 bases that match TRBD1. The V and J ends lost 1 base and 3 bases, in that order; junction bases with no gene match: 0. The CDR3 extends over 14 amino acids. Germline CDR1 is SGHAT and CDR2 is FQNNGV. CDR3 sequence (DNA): TGTGCCAGCAGCTTAGGGACAGGGGGCTACGAGCAGTACTTC. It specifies CASSLGTGGYEQYF.

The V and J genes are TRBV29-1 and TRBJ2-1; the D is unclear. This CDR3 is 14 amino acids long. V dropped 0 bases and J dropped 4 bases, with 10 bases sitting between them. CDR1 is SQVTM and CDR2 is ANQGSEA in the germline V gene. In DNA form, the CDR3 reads TGCAGCGTTGAAGAGGGCAAGACATACAATGAGCAGTTCTTC. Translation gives CSVEEGKTYNEQFF.

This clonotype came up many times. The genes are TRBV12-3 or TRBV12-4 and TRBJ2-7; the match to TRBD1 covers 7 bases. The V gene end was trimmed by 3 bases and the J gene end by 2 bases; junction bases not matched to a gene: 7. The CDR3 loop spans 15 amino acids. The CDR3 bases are TGTGCCAGCAGTTTGTCGACAGGGAGTCCCTACGAGCAGTACTTC. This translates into CASSLSTGSPYEQYF.

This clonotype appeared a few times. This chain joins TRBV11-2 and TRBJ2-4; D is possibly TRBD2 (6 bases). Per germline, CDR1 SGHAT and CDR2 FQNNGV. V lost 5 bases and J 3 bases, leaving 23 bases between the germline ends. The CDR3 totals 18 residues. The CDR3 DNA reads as TGTGCCAGCAGCCCGAGGGGAGGAGGGCCCCAAGTCAAAAACATTCAGTACTTC. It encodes CASSPRGGGPQVKNIQYF.

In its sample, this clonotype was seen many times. CDR3 residues: CASSLWASGTPNTGELFF. CDR3 nucleotides: TGTGCCAGCAGTTTGTGGGCTAGCGGGACCCCGAACACCGGGGAGCTGTTTTTT. The chain combines TRBV28 with TRBJ2-2, with 9 bases aligning to TRBD2. Losses at the gene ends were 3 bases for V and 0 bases for J; bases not matched to a gene: 8. CDR1 and CDR2 from the germline V gene are MDHEN and SYDVKM. The CDR3 sequence is 18 residues long. Full variable domain (outside the CDR3, taken from reference TRBV28 and TRBJ2-2): DVKVTQSSRYLVKRTGEKVFLECVQDMDHENMFWYRQDPGLGLRLIYFSYDVKMKEKGDIPEGYSVSREKKERFSLILESASTNQTSMYLCASSLWASGTPNTGELFFGEGSRLTVL.

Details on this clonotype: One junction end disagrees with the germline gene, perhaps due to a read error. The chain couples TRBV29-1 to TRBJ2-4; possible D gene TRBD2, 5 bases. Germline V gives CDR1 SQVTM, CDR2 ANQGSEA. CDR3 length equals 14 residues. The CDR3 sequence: CSVGRVGAKNIQCF. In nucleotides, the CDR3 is TGCAGCGTTGGAAGGGTGGGAGCCAAAAACATTCAGTGCTTC.

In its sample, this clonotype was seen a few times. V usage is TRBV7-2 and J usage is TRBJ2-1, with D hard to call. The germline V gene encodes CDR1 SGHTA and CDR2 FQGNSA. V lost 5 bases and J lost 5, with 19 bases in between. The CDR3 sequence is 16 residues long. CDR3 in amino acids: CASSLFFNSLNNEQFF. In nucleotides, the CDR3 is TGTGCCAGCAGCCTCTTCTTTAACTCCCTTAACAATGAGCAGTTCTTC.

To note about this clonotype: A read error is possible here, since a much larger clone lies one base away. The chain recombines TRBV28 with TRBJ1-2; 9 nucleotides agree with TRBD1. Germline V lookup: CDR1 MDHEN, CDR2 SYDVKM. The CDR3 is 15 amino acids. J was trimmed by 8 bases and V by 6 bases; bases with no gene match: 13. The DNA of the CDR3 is TGTGCCAGCAGCGGCTCGGGACAGGGAAGGAGAGGCTACACCTTC. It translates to CASSGSGQGRRGYTF.

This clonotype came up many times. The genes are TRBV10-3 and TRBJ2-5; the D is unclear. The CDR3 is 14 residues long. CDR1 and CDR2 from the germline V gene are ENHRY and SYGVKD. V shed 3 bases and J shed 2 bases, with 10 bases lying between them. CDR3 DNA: TGTGCCATCAGTGACTGGGTTTCTCAAGAGACCCAGTACTTC. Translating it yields CAISDWVSQETQYF.

This CDR3 reads CASSESAASYEQYF. The CDR3 region has the DNA TGCGCCAGCAGTGAGTCAGCTGCCTCCTACGAGCAGTACTTC. This rearrangement joins TRBV10-2 to TRBJ2-7, with no clear D. This CDR3 has 14 residues. Deletions cut 0 bases from V and 0 bases from J, with 6 bases between. Germline loops: CDR1 WSHSY, CDR2 SAAADI.

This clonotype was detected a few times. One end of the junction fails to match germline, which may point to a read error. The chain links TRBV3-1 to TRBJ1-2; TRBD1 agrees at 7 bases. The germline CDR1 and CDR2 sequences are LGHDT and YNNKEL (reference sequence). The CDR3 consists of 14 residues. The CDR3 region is CASRPTGFTYSYTF. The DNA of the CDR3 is TGTGCCAGCAGACCGACAGGGTTTACCTATAGCTACACCTTC.

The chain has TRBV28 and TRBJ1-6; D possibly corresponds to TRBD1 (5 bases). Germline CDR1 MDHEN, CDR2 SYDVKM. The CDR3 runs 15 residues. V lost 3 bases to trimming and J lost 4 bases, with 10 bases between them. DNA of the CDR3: TGTGCCAGCAGTTTGGGACCTCGTTATAATTCACCCCTCCACTTT. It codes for CASSLGPRYNSPLHF.

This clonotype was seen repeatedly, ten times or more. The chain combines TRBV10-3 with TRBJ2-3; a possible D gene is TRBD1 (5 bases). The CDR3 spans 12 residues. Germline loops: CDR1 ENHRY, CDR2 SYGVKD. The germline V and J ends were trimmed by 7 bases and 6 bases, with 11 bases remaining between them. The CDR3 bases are TGTGCCATCACCAGGGATGGGGATACGCAGTATTTT. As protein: CAITRDGDTQYF.

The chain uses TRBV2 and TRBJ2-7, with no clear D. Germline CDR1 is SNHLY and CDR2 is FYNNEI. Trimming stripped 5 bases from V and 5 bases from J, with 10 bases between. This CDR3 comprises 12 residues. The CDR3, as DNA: TGTGCCAGCAGTCCATACTCAAACGAGCAGTACTTC. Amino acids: CASSPYSNEQYF.

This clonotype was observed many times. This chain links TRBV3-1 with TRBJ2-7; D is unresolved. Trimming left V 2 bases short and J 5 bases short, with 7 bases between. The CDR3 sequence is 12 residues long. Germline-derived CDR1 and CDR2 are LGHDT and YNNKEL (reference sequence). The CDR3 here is CASSQLENEQYF. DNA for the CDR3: TGTGCCAGCAGCCAACTCGAGAACGAGCAGTACTTC.

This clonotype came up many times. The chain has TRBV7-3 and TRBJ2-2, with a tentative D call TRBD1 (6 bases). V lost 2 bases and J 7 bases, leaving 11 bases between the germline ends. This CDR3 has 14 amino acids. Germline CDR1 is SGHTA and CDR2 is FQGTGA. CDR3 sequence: CASSLSRGGGELFF. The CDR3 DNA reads TGTGCCAGCAGCTTATCCAGGGGTGGCGGGGAGCTGTTTTTT. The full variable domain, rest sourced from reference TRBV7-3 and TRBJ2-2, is GAGVSQTPSNKVTEKGKYVELRCDPISGHTALYWYRQSLGQGPEFLIYFQGTGAADDSGLPNDRFFAVRPEGSVSTLKIQRTERGDSAVYLCASSLSRGGGELFFGEGSRLTVL.

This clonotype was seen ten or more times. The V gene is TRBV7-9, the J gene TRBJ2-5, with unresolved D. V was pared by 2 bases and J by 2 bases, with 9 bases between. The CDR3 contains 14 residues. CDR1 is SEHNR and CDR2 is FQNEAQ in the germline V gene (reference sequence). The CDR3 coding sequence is TGTGCCAGCAGCTTAAGTCGGAATCAAGAGACCCAGTACTTC. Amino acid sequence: CASSLSRNQETQYF.

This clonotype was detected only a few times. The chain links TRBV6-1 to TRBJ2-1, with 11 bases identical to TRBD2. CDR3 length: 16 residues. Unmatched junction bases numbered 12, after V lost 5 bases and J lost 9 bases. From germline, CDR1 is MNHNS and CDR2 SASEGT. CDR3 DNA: TGTGCCAGCAGTCGTTCCGGGACTAGCGGCCAGGGTGAGCAGTTCTTC. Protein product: CASSRSGTSGQGEQFF.